This is a list of T cell receptor beta chains from one sample in a study of T cell responses to AZD1222 COVID-19 vaccine. The data were produced by immunoSEQ multiplex PCR, yet TCRdb's version contains in-frame clones alone and is incomplete. The sample includes some 200,000 clones, around 90% seen only once; the top ten take approximately 0.97%. The sample was peripheral blood, taken on day 0 of AZD1222 vaccination. Source of these receptors: an adult in good health. Each CDR3 is given with its conserved first and last residue. D genes are given only for firm matches. Clone size is not always given. Where it is, it says once, few, many or a class for expanded clones.

abundance,v_gene,j_gene,len,d_gene,CDR3nt,CDR3aa
NA,TRBV29-1,TRBJ2-1,12,TRBD2,TGCAGCGTTGGCGGGAGTGGCGGTGAGCAGTTCTTC,CSVGGSGGEQFF
NA,TRBV19,TRBJ2-2,12,NA,TGTGCCAGTAGTAGACAGTCCGGGGAGCTGTTTTTT,CASSRQSGELFF
NA,TRBV23-1,TRBJ2-1,16,TRBD1,TGCGCCAGCAGTCGTCCCGGGACAGGGGGCTCGAATGAGCAGTTCTTC,CASSRPGTGGSNEQFF
NA,TRBV27,TRBJ2-1,13,NA,TGTGCCAGCAGTGTCCGCTCCTACAATGAGCAGTTCTTC,CASSVRSYNEQFF
NA,TRBV3-1/TRBV3-2,TRBJ2-1,15,NA,TGTGCCAGCAGCCTGGCGAGTAGCTCCTACAATGAGCAGTTCTTC,CASSLASSSYNEQFF
NA,TRBV9,TRBJ2-6,16,NA,TGTGCCAGCAGCGCAGACCGGCACTCTGGGGCCAACGTCCTGACTTTC,CASSADRHSGANVLTF
NA,TRBV4-2,TRBJ2-3,16,TRBD2,TGTGCCAGCAGCCAAGATAGCGGGGCAAGCACAGATACGCAGTATTTT,CASSQDSGASTDTQYF
NA,TRBV20-1,TRBJ2-5,11,TRBD1,TGCAGTGCTAGGACAGGGGAGACCCAGTACTTC,CSARTGETQYF
NA,TRBV5-1,TRBJ2-7,15,NA,TGCGCCAGCAGCTTGGGGGACTTGCCCCTGGACGAGCAGTACTTC,CASSLGDLPLDEQYF
NA,TRBV2,TRBJ1-1,12,NA,TGTGCCAGCTTAAAGTCGAACACTGAAGCTTTCTTT,CASLKSNTEAFF
once,TRBV6-2/TRBV6-3,TRBJ1-1,15,TRBD1,TGTGCCAGCAGTAAGCTCAGGGGGTACTCTGGTGAAGCTTTCTTT,CASSKLRGYSGEAFF
NA,TRBV28,TRBJ2-1,15,TRBD1,TGTGCCAGCAGTCCCGGGACAGGCTCCTACAATGAGCAGTTCTTC,CASSPGTGSYNEQFF
NA,TRBV2,TRBJ1-5,15,NA,TGTGCCAGCTCCTCGGTAGCGGGGGCTCCTCAGCCCCAGCATTTT,CASSSVAGAPQPQHF
NA,TRBV29-1,TRBJ1-2,14,TRBD1,TGCAGCGTTGATAGGGACAGGGTTGGCTATGGCTACACCTTC,CSVDRDRVGYGYTF
NA,TRBV7-9,TRBJ2-2,16,TRBD2,TGTGCCAGCAGCTTAGAGGGACTAGTAGTCGCCGGGGAGCTGTTTTTT,CASSLEGLVVAGELFF
NA,TRBV7-3,TRBJ1-1,13,NA,TGTGCCAGCAGCTTACAGGGAGGCACTGAAGCTTTCTTT,CASSLQGGTEAFF
NA,TRBV27,TRBJ2-6,16,NA,TGTGCCAGCAGACAAACAGGTCCCTCTGGGGCCAACGTCCTGACTTTC,CASRQTGPSGANVLTF
NA,TRBV7-2,TRBJ1-2,15,TRBD1,TGTGCCAGCAGCTTAGAAACAGGGGCTAACTATGGCTACACCTTC,CASSLETGANYGYTF
NA,TRBV3-1/TRBV3-2,TRBJ1-1,12,NA,TGTGCCAGCAGCCAAGTAGGATCCGAAGCTTTCTTT,CASSQVGSEAFF
NA,TRBV10-3,TRBJ1-3,15,TRBD1,TGTGCCATCAGCTACGTACAGGGGCCGGGAAACACCATATATTTT,CAISYVQGPGNTIYF
NA,TRBV19,TRBJ2-5,15,TRBD1,TGTGCCAGTACTCCTAGACAGGGGATTCAAGAGACCCAGTACTTC,CASTPRQGIQETQYF
NA,TRBV24-1,TRBJ2-1,17,TRBD2,TGTGCCACCAGTCCAAGCAACTGGCGGGAGGCCGGGGATGAGCAGTTCTTC,CATSPSNWREAGDEQFF
NA,TRBV19,TRBJ2-2,15,TRBD1,TGTGCCAGTAGTGCCAGGGGGCAGGGCACCGGGGAGCTGTTTTTT,CASSARGQGTGELFF
NA,TRBV21-1,TRBJ2-7,16,NA,TGTGCCAGCAGCAAAGACCCACCGGGACAGGGGCTCGAGCAGTACTTC,CASSKDPPGQGLEQYF
NA,TRBV11-2,TRBJ2-3,12,NA,TGTGCCAGCAGCTTAGGCACAGATACGCAGTATTTT,CASSLGTDTQYF